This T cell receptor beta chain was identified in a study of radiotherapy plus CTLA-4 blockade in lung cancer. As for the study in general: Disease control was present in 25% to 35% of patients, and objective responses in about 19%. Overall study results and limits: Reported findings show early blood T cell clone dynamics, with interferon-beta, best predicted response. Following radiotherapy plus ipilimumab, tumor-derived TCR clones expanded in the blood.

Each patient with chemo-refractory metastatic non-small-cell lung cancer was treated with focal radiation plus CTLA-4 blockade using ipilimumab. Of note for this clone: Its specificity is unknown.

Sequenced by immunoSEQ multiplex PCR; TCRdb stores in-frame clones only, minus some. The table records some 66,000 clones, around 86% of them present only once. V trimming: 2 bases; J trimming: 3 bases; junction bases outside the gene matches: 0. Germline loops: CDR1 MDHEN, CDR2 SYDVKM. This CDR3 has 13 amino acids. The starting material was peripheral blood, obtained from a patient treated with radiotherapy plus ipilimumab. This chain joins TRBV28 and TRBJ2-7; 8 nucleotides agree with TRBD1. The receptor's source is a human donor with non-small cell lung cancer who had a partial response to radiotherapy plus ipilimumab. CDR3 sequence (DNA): TGTGCCAGCAGTTTAGACAGGGGCTACGAGCAGTACTTC. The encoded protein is CASSLDRGYEQYF.